This entry features one T cell receptor (beta chain) sequence. Its specificity is unknown. The normal lung sample lay at least 3 cm, and maximally far, from the tumour. The data derive from a study of immune cell composition in non-small cell lung cancer. The method was immunoSEQ multiplex PCR; TCRdb's version includes in-frame clones alone and lacks a portion of them. The table has about 6,700 clones, 67% seen once. Overall study results and limits: Squamous carcinomas (about 75%) more often had tumour-associated clones >0.5% than adenocarcinomas (roughly 35%). TIL tumour reactivity correlated with maximal tumour-associated clone frequency in adenocarcinoma.

Sequenced: non-adjacent lung tissue. The origin of this receptor is a human donor with non-small cell lung cancer.

CDR3 sequence reads: CASSRTEGRNTEAFF. The CDR3 bases are TGCGCCAGCAGCCGGACAGAGGGTAGGAACACTGAAGCTTTCTTT. The rearrangement joins TRBV5-1 to TRBJ1-1; D is possibly TRBD1 (6 bases). Germline loops: CDR1 SGHRS, CDR2 YFSETQ. The CDR3 consists of 15 residues. The germline V and J ends were trimmed by 4 bases and 1 base, with 14 bases remaining between them.